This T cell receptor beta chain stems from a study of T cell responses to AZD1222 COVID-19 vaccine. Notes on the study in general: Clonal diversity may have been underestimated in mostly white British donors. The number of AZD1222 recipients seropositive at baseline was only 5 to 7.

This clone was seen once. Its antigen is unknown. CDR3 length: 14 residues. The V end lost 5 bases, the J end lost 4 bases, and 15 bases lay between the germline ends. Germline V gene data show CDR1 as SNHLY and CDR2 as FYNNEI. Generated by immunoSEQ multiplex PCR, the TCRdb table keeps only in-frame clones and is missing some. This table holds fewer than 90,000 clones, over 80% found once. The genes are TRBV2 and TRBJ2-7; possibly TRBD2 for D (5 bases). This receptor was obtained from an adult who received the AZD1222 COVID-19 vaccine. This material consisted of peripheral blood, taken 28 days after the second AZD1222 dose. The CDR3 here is CASSMRATSYEQYF. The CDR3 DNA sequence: TGTGCCAGCAGTATGAGGGCTACTTCTTACGAGCAGTACTTC.